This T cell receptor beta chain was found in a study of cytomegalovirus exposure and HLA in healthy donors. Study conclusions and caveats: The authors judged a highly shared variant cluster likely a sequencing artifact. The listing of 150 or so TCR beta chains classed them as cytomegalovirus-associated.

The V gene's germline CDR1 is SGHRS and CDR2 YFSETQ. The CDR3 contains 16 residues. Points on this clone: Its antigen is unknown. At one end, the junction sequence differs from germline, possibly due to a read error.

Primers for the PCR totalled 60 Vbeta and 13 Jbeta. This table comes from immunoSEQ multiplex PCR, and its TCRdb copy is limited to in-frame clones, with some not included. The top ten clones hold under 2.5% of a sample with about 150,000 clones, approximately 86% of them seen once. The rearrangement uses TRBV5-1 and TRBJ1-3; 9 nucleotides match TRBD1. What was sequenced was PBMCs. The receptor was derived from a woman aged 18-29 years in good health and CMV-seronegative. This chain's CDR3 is CASSLGPQGAGNTIYF. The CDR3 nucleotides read TGCGCCAGCAGTTTGGGACCACAGGGGGCAGGAAACACCATATATTTT.